The clone carrying this T cell receptor beta chain has just one count. The antigen is not known. The data belong to a study of Ad26.COV2.S vaccination and SARS-CoV-2 variants. The wider study: Administration of Ad26.COV2.S was intramuscular, either once or twice 56 days apart.

Here immunoSEQ multiplex PCR was the method, and the copy in TCRdb shows in-frame clones only, minus some. The table records fewer than 500,000 clones, roughly 89% of them present only once. Study findings and constraints: Placebo recipients and vaccine recipients were similar in non-spike TCR breadth.

Treatment indicated: some 20 received Ad26.COV2.S at low or high dose, single or two shots; 5 received placebo; per-sample allocation not given. At day 63 after the first vaccine or placebo injection, samples were drawn. The source was peripheral blood, collected in a trial of Ad26.COV2.S vaccine versus placebo. The source of this sequence is a person between 18 and 59 years old who received the Ad26.COV2.S COVID-19 vaccine or a placebo.

The CDR3 nucleotides are TGTGCCAGCAGCTTAGTTCGTACCTCCGGGGAGACCCAGTACTTC. This encodes CASSLVRTSGETQYF. The chain employs TRBV11-3 and TRBJ2-5; D remains ambiguous. The CDR3 length is 15 residues. Trimming took off 1 base at V and 5 bases at J, with 14 bases between the two ends. CDR1 is SGHNT, CDR2 YENEEA, per germline.